In its sample, the clone carrying this T cell receptor (beta chain) was seen many times. This record comes from a study of T cells in Graves' hyperthyroidism and ophthalmopathy. Unmatched junction bases numbered 1, after V lost 5 bases and J lost 6 bases. Germline CDR1 reads MDHEN; CDR2 reads SYDVKM. The CDR3 is made up of 12 amino acids. The source material, RNA transcripts, was used to amplify TCR beta CDR3 regions. During a first-round RT-PCR of the TCR CDR3, the HTBI primer set was used. One entry per CDR3 protein results from TCRdb running MiXCR on the multiplex PCR reads. The sample lists some 350,000 distinct CDR3 sequences; approximately 25% were seen once. Graves' hyperthyroidism qualified as stable when ophthalmopathy did not progress within 18 months.

The source is a man aged 45-65 years with Graves' hyperthyroidism. The source material was blood. This chain joins TRBV28 and TRBJ2-1; TRBD2 matches 7 bases. CDR3 bases: TGTGCCAGCAGTCCTAGCGGCAATGAGCAGTTCTTC. This sequence encodes CASSPSGNEQFF.